This T cell receptor (beta chain) came from a study of T cells in Graves' hyperthyroidism and ophthalmopathy. The V end lost 0 bases, the J end lost 2 bases, and 5 bases lay between the germline ends. The CDR3 runs 13 residues. Germline lookup yields CDR1 WNHNN and CDR2 SYGVQD (reference sequence). The PBMCs studied were ones that came from 10 ml fresh peripheral blood. Broader study findings: A 13 V-J model separated ophthalmopathy from stable hyperthyroidism. Onset of ophthalmopathy came a median around 6.5 months after the model predicted it.

It was RNA transcripts that yielded the amplified TCR beta CDR3 regions. The TCR CDR3 was amplified in a first-round RT-PCR using the HTBI primer set. One entry per CDR3 protein results from TCRdb running MiXCR on the multiplex PCR reads. This sample has 490,000 or so distinct CDR3 sequences, with about 20% found just once. Turning to this clonotype: Its cognate antigen is unknown.

The TCR originated in a woman aged 70-85 years with Graves' ophthalmopathy. The J gene is TRBJ2-7, the V gene TRBV10-1, with D unclear. The sample was blood. This chain's CDR3 is CASSESTTYEQYF. CDR3 DNA: TGCGCCAGCAGTGAGTCGACGACCTACGAGCAGTACTTC.